The clone carrying this TCR beta chain was seen more than once but under ten times. The target antigen is unknown. This sample stems from a study of cytomegalovirus exposure and HLA in healthy donors. Broader study findings: Most sequenced TCRs were rare (though some public TCRs occurred in many donors). What a later analysis reportedly showed was that an Asian-associated ancestry cluster had fewer N-insertions than the approximately 670-donor mean.

Primers included in the PCR were 60 Vbeta and 13 Jbeta primers. Data came from immunoSEQ multiplex PCR; TCRdb stores just in-frame clones and leaves some out. There are 200,000 to 250,000 clones in the sample; approximately 78% occur only once, and 0.47% lies in the top ten. With 5 bases removed from V and 2 bases from J, the gap between germline ends came to 10 bases. This CDR3 region has 14 residues. The V gene's germline CDR1 is MNHEY and CDR2 SVGAGI. The clonotype originates from a boy aged 5 to 17 in good health and CMV-seronegative. The chain joins TRBV6-5 to TRBJ1-3; TRBD1 is a possible D gene (6 bases). The source material was PBMCs. The CDR3 region has the DNA TGTGCCAGCAGTAGAGACAGGACTGGAAACACCATATATTTT. Protein sequence: CASSRDRTGNTIYF.